This T cell receptor beta chain is from a study of type 1 regulatory T cells. Turning to the study itself: T-allo10 is an in vitro-generated, Tr1-enriched CD4 T cell product specific for alloantigen.

This CDR3 comprises 15 residues. The germline V and J ends were trimmed by 1 base and 5 bases, with 14 bases remaining between them. Germline V gene sequence: CDR1 SEHNR, CDR2 FQNEAQ (reference sequence). TCRdb reanalysed the reads using MiXCR and keeps one entry per CDR3 protein. The data show 80,000 to 100,000 distinct CDR3 sequences, around a third seen once. The receptor was isolated from a human donor in good health. The chain links TRBV7-9 to TRBJ2-5; tentatively, D is TRBD2 (5 bases). Sequencing used CD4+ T cells, either the whole sample or a sorted fraction (not recorded which). CDR3 sequence reads: CASSLDRDGWETQYF. The CDR3 region has the DNA TGTGCCAGCAGCTTAGACCGGGATGGTTGGGAGACCCAGTACTTC.